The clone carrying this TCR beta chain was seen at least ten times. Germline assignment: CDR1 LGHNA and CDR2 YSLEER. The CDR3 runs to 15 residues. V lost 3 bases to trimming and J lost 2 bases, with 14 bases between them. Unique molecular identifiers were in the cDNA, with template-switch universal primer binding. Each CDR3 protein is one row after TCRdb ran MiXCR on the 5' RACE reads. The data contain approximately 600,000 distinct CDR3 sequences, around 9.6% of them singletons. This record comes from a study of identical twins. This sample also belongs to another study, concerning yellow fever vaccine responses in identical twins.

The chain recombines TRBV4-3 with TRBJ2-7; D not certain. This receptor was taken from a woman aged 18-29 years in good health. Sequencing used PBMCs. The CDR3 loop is CASSQDRTETYEQYF. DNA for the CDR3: TGCGCCAGCAGCCAGGATAGGACGGAGACCTACGAGCAGTACTTC.